This TCR beta chain was identified in a study of blood T cells in healthy people across ages. General study points: Expanded clonotype changes were possibly confounded by unknown donor CMV status.

The use of a sample-barcoded 5' primer and a J-beta primer mix characterized a second PCR of roughly 7 to 12 cycles. Each cDNA was tagged by a template-switch adaptor containing 12 random nucleotides. TCRdb analysed the 5' RACE reads with MiXCR anew, one entry per CDR3 protein. The sample carries about 670,000 distinct CDR3 sequences, more than 45% recorded once. CDR3 size: 16 residues. In the case of this clonotype: Its antigen is as yet unknown.

Sequenced material: blood. The V call is TRBV21-1, the J call TRBJ2-3; TRBD2, the table's D call, lacks a check against the DNA. TRBV21-1 represents a pseudogene. This clonotype was sampled from a woman aged 80 or over in good health. This CDR3 is CASSTRLAGGTDTQYF. CDR3 in DNA: TGTGCCAGCAGCACCCGACTAGCGGGGGGCACAGATACGCAGTATTTT.